These T cell receptor beta chains were read from a single sample in a study of beta chain features in type 1 diabetes. Sequencing was performed with immunoSEQ multiplex PCR; in TCRdb, only in-frame clones are kept and a portion is missing. The profile shows under 450,000 clones, around 14% of them singletons. The sequencing sample was made of naive CD4+ T cells from blood. The source of these receptors is a man aged 30 to 39 in good health. CDR3s include the opening cysteine and the closing phenylalanine or tryptophan. D genes are given only for firm matches. Size is stated for part of the rows, as once, few or many counts, or as a class when the clone is expanded.

j_call,d_call,clone_size,v_call,cdr3_length,cdr3_nt,cdr3_aa
TRBJ2-2,.,few,TRBV4-3,15,TGCGCCAGCAGCCTCGAGACATTGAACACCGGGGAGCTGTTTTTT,CASSLETLNTGELFF
TRBJ2-1,TRBD1,few,TRBV29-1,15,TGCAGCGTTTCTGACCGGGACAGTCCCAGGAATGAGCAGTTCTTC,CSVSDRDSPRNEQFF
TRBJ1-2,TRBD1,.,TRBV5-4,15,TGTGCCAGCAGCTCCGGGACAGAGATTAACTATGGCTACACCTTC,CASSSGTEINYGYTF
TRBJ2-2,TRBD2,.,TRBV19,15,TGTGCCAGTAGAACGGTGACTAGCATGACCGGGGAGCTGTTTTTT,CASRTVTSMTGELFF
TRBJ2-7,.,.,TRBV28,13,TGTGCCACAATGGGGTTTTCGGGGTACGAGCAGTACTTC,CATMGFSGYEQYF
TRBJ1-2,.,few,TRBV14,13,TGTGCCAGCAGCCAAGCAGGCGTATCTGGCTACACCTTC,CASSQAGVSGYTF
TRBJ2-1,TRBD2,.,TRBV7-2,13,TGTGCCAGCAGCTTAGTAGCGGGCAATGAGCAGTTCTTC,CASSLVAGNEQFF
TRBJ2-3,TRBD1,.,TRBV7-3,14,TGTGCCAGCAGCACGGGACAGAACACAGATACGCAGTATTTT,CASSTGQNTDTQYF
TRBJ1-6,.,few,TRBV6-6,15,TGTGCCAGCAGTTACAGGGGCAAGGGGAATTCACCCCTCCACTTT,CASSYRGKGNSPLHF
TRBJ2-1,.,.,TRBV30,14,TGTGCCTGGAGTGTGCGAATCTCCTACAATGAGCAATTCTTC,CAWSVRISYNEQFF
TRBJ2-5,.,.,TRBV7-2,12,TGTGCCAGCAGCTTTACGGGGGAGACCCAGTACTTC,CASSFTGETQYF
TRBJ2-1,.,few,TRBV7-2,15,TGTGCCAGCAGCCTGACCCGGACCGGCTACAATGAGCAGTTCTTC,CASSLTRTGYNEQFF
TRBJ2-4,.,.,TRBV10-3,13,TGTGCCATCAGTCAAGTATCCGGGGACATTCAGTACTTC,CAISQVSGDIQYF
TRBJ2-3,.,.,TRBV4-1,14,TGCGCCAGCAGCCAAGACCCAGGCCCAGATACGCAGTATTTT,CASSQDPGPDTQYF
TRBJ1-5,.,.,TRBV15,12,TGTGCCACCAGCGGGGGCAATCAGCCCCAGCATTTT,CATSGGNQPQHF
TRBJ2-2,.,.,TRBV15,18,TGTGCCACCAGCAGAGATTTCGTCAGGGTTCGTGTCACCGGGGAGCTGTTTTTT,CATSRDFVRVRVTGELFF
TRBJ2-3,.,.,TRBV4-1,14,TGCGCCAGCAGCCCCGGGACCAACAAAGATACGCAGTATTTT,CASSPGTNKDTQYF
TRBJ2-3,TRBD2,.,TRBV6-6,16,TGTGCCAGCAGTTTAGCACTAGCGGGGGGCACAGATACGCAGTATTTT,CASSLALAGGTDTQYF
TRBJ2-5,TRBD1,few,TRBV29-1,16,TGCAGCGTTGAAGGGGACAGGGTTTCAAGACAAGAGACCCAGTACTTC,CSVEGDRVSRQETQYF
TRBJ1-2,.,few,TRBV9,14,TGTGCCAGCAGCGTGGGCCAGTCCCTTGTTGGCTACACCTTC,CASSVGQSLVGYTF
TRBJ2-1,.,few,TRBV2,13,TGTGCCAGCAGGGGAGACTCCTACAATGAGCAGTTCTTC,CASRGDSYNEQFF
TRBJ1-6,TRBD1,.,TRBV18,16,TGTGCCAGCTCACCAGCGGGACAGATTATTGATTCACCCCTCCACTTT,CASSPAGQIIDSPLHF
TRBJ2-7,TRBD2,.,TRBV27,17,TGTGCCAGCTCCGGACTAGCGGGGTCACCCAGCTCCTACGAGCAGTACTTC,CASSGLAGSPSSYEQYF
TRBJ2-1,.,few,TRBV6-5,14,TGTGCCAGCAGTTACGGGCAGGGTGGAAATGAGCAGTTCTTC,CASSYGQGGNEQFF